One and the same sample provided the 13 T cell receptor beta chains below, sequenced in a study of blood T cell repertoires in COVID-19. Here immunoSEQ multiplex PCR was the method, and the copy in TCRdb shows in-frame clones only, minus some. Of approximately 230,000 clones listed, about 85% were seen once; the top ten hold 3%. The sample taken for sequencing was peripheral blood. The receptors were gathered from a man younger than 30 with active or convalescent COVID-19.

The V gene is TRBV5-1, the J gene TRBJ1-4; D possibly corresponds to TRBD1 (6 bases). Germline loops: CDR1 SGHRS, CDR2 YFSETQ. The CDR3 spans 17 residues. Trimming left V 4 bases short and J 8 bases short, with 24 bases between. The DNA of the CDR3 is TGCGCCAGCAGCGCAGGACCCAACAGGGAAAGCCCCGAAAAACTGTTTTTT. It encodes CASSAGPNRESPEKLFF. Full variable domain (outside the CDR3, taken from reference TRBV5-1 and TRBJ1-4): KAGVTQTPRYLIKTRGQQVTLSCSPISGHRSVSWYQQTPGQGLQFLFEYFSETQRNKGNFPGRFSGRQFSNSRSEMNVSTLELGDSALYLCASSAGPNRESPEKLFFGSGTQLSVL.

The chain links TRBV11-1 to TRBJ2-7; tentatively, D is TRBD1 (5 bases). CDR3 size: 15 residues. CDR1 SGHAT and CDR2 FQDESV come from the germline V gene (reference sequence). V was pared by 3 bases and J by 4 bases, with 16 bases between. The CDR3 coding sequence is TGTGCCAGCAGCTTGGGGTCCAGGGTGGTGTACGAGCAGTACTTC. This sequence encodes CASSLGSRVVYEQYF.

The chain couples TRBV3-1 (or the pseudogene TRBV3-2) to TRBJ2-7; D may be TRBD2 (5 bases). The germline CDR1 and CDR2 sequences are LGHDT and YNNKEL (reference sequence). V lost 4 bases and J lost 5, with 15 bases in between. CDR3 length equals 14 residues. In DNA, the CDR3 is TGTGCCAGCAGCCCGGTGGAGACGGGGAACGAGCAGTACTTC. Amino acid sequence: CASSPVETGNEQYF.

This chain's CDR3 is CASSENRGMNTEAFF. In DNA form, the CDR3 reads TGCGCCAGCAGTGAAAACAGGGGAATGAACACTGAAGCTTTCTTT. The chain couples TRBV10-1 to TRBJ1-1; 7 bases fit TRBD1. V trimming: 3 bases; J trimming: 0 bases; junction bases outside the gene matches: 4. Germline loops: CDR1 WNHNN, CDR2 SYGVQD (reference sequence). This CDR3 has 15 residues.

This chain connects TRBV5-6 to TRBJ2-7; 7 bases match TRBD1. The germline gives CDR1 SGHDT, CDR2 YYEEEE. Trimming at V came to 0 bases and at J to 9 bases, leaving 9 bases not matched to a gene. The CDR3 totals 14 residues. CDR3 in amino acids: CASSLGQGLRVQYF. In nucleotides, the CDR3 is TGTGCCAGCAGCTTGGGACAGGGATTACGTGTGCAGTACTTC.

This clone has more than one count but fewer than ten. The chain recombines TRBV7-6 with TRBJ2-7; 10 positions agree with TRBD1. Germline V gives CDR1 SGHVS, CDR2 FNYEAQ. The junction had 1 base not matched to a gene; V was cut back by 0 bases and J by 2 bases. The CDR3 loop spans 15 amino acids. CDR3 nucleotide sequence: TGTGCCAGCAGCTTAGCGGACAGGGGGACCTACGAGCAGTACTTC. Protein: CASSLADRGTYEQYF. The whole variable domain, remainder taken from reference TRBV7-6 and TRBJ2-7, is GAGVSQSPRYKVTKRGQDVALRCDPISGHVSLYWYRQALGQGPEFLTYFNYEAQQDKSGLPNDRFSAERPEGSISTLTIQRTEQRDSAMYRCASSLADRGTYEQYFGPGTRLTVT.

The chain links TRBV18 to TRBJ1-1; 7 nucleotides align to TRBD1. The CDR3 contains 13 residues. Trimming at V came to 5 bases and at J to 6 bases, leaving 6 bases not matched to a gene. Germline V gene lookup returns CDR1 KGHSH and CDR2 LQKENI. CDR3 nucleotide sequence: TGTGCCAGCTCATCGAGGGGGCTGCCTGAAGCTTTCTTT. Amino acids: CASSSRGLPEAFF.

CDR3 nucleotide sequence: TGTGCCAGCTCACCACGGGGAGGCGAAGCTTTCTTT. Translated: CASSPRGGEAFF. The V call is TRBV18, the J call TRBJ1-1; D remains ambiguous. Germline assignment: CDR1 KGHSH and CDR2 LQKENI. Trimming took off 1 base at V and 8 bases at J, with 8 bases between the two ends. The CDR3 totals 12 residues.

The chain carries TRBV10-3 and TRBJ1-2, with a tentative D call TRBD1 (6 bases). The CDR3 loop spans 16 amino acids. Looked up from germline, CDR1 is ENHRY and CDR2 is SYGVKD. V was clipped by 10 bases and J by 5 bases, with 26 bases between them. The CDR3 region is CATDPRGGAGVYGYTF. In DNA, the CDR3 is TGTGCCACCGACCCGAGAGGGGGGGCAGGGGTTTATGGCTACACCTTC.

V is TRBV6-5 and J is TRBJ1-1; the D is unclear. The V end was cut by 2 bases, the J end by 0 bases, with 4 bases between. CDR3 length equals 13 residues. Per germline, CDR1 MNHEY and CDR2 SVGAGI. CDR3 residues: CASSYAVNTEAFF. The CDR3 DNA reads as TGTGCCAGCAGTTACGCGGTGAACACTGAAGCTTTCTTT.

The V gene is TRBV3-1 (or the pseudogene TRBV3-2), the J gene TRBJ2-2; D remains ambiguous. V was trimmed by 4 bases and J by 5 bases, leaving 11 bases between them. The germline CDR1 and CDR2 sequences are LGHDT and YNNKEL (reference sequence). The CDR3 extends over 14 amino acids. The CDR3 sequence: CASSPLHSTGELFF. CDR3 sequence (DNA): TGTGCCAGCAGCCCCCTTCACTCGACCGGGGAGCTGTTTTTT.

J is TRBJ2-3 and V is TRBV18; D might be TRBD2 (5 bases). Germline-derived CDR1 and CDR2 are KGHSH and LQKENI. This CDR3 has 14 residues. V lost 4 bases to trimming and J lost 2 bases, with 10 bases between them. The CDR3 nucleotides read TGTGCCAGCTCACAGGACTCATCCACAGATACGCAGTATTTT. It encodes CASSQDSSTDTQYF.

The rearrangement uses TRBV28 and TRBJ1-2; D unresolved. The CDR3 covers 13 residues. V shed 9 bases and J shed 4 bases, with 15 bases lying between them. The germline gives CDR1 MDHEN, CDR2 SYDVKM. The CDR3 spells CASFGLSSYGYTF. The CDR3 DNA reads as TGTGCCAGTTTTGGGCTCAGCAGCTATGGCTACACCTTC.